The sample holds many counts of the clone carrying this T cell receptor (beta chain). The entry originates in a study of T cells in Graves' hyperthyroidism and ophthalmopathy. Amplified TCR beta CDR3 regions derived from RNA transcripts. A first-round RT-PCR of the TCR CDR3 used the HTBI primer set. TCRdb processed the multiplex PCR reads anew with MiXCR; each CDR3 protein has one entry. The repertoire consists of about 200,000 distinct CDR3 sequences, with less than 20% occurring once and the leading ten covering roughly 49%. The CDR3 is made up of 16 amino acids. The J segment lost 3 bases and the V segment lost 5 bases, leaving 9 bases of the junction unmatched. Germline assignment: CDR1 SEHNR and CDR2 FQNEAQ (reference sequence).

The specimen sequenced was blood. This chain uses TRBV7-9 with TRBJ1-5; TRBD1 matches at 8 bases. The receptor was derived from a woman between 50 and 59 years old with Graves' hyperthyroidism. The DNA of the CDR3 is TGTGCCAGCAGCCCTCTGGACAGGGCCAACAATCAGCCCCAGCATTTT. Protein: CASSPLDRANNQPQHF.